This TCR beta chain was profiled in a study of identical twins. The V segment lost 3 bases and the J segment 0 bases; nucleotides outside the gene matches: 14. The CDR3 spans 19 residues. CDR1 and CDR2 (germline): SGHRS, YFSETQ. TCRdb reprocessed the 5' RACE reads with MiXCR, giving one entry per CDR3 protein. The profile shows 700,000 or so distinct CDR3 sequences, around 8.3% of them singletons. Study-wide results and caveats: Low generation-probability sequences were in excess among twin-shared out-of-frame alpha sequences. Potential partial confounding of zero-insertion analyses by invariant MAIT and iNKT cells was noted.

This clonotype has a handful of counts. Its specificity is not known. The same sample was also studied in work on yellow fever vaccine responses in identical twins.

V and J are TRBV5-1 and TRBJ2-3, with TRBD2 matching 9 bases. The clonotype was recovered from a woman between 18 and 30 years old in good health. Input material: PBMCs. The CDR3 coding sequence is TGCGCCAGCAGCTCGGCCGCCCAGCGGGGGGAAACTAGCACAGATACGCAGTATTTT. Protein: CASSSAAQRGETSTDTQYF.